This T cell receptor (beta chain) was found in a study of cytomegalovirus exposure and HLA in healthy donors. General study results and limits: The study flagged roughly 160 TCR beta chains as cytomegalovirus-associated. Within an earlier analysis, most TCR beta V segments proved productive either about 87% or about 30% of the time.

Primers for the PCR totalled 60 Vbeta and 13 Jbeta. Produced via immunoSEQ multiplex PCR; TCRdb's table is partial and in-frame only. This sample contains about 140,000 clones. Nominal health characterized the donors when sampled, though unrecorded immune exposures were likely. The CDR3 has 16 residues. Deletions cut 8 bases from V and 1 base from J, with 15 bases between. In germline, CDR1 is MNHEY, CDR2 SMNVEV (reference sequence). As for this clone: Its antigen remains unknown.

Sequenced input: PBMCs. This rearrangement joins TRBV27 to TRBJ2-6, with TRBD2 as a possible D gene (6 bases). This receptor was taken from a woman between 18 and 29 years old in good health and CMV-seronegative. CDR3 sequence reads: CASGQGGMSGANVLTF. The CDR3 DNA reads as TGTGCCAGCGGGCAGGGAGGTATGTCTGGGGCCAACGTCCTGACTTTC. Full variable domain (rest looked up from reference TRBV27 and TRBJ2-6): EAQVTQNPRYLITVTGKKLTVTCSQNMNHEYMSWYRQDPGLGLRQIYYSMNVEVTDKGDVPEGYKVSRKEKRNFPLILESPSPNQTSLYFCASGQGGMSGANVLTFGAGSRLTVL.